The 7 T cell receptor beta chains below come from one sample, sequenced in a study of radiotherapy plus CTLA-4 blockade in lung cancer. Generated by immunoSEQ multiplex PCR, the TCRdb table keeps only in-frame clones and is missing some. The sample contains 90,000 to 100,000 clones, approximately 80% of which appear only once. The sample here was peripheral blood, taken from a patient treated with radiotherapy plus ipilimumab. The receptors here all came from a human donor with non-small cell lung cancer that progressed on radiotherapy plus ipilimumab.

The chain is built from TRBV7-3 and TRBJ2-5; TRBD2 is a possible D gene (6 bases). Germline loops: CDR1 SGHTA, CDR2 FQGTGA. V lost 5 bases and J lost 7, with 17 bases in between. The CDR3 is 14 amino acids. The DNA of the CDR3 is TGTGCCAGCAGCCTAGGATCCAGGGAGGCGACCCAGTACTTC. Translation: CASSLGSREATQYF.

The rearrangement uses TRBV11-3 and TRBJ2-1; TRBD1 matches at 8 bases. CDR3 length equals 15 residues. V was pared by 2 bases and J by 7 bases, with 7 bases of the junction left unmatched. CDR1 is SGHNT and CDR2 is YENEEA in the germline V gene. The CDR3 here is CASSLRTGFANEQFF. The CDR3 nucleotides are TGTGCCAGCAGCTTACGGACAGGGTTCGCGAATGAGCAGTTCTTC.

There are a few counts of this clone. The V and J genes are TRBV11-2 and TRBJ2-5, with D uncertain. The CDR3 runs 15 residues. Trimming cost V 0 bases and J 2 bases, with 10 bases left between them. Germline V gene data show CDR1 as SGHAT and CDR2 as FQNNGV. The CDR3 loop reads CASSLEYGPQETQYF. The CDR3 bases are TGTGCCAGCAGCTTAGAATATGGCCCTCAAGAGACCCAGTACTTC.

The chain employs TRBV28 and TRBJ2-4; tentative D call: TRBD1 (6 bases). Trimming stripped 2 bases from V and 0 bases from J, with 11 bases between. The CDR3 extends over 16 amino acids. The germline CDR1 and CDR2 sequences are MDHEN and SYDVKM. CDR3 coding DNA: TGTGCCAGCAGTTTAGCAACAGGGTTAGCCAAAAACATTCAGTACTTC. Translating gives CASSLATGLAKNIQYF.

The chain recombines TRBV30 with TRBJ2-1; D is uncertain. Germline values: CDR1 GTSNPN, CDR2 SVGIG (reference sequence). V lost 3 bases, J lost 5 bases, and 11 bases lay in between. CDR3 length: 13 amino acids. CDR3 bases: TGTGCCTGGAGGGGTTGGGGTAACAATGAGCAGTTCTTC. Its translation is CAWRGWGNNEQFF.

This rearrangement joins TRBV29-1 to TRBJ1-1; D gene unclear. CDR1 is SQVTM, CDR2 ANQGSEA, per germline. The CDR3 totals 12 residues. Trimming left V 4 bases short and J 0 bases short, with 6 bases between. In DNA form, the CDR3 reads TGCAGCGTTGCGAATATGAACACTGAAGCTTTCTTT. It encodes CSVANMNTEAFF. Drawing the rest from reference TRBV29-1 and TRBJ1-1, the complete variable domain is SAVISQKPSRDICQRGTSLTIQCQVDSQVTMMFWYRQQPGQSLTLIATANQGSEATYESGFVIDKFPISRPNLTFSTLTVSNMSPEDSSIYLCSVANMNTEAFFGQGTRLTVV.

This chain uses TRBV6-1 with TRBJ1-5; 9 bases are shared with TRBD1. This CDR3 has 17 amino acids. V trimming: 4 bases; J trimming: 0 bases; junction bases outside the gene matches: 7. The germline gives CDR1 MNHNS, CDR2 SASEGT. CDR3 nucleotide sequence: TGTGCCAGCAGTGGGACAGGGGTTGGTCATAGCAATCAGCCCCAGCATTTT. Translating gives CASSGTGVGHSNQPQHF.